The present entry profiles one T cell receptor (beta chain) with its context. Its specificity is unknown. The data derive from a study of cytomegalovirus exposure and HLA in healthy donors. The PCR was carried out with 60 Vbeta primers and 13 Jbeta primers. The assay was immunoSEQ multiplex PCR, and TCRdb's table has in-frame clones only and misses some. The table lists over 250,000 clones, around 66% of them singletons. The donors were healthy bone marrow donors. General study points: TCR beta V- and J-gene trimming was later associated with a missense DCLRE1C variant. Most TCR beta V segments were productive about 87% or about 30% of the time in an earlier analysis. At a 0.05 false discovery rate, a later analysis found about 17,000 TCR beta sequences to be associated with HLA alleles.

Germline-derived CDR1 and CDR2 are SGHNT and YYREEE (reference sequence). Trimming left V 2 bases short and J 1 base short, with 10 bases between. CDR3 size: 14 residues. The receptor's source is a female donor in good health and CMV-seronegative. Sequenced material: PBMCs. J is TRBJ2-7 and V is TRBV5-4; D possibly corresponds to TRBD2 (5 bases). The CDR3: CASSFVGESYEQYF. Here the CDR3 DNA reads TGTGCCAGCAGCTTCGTCGGGGAATCCTACGAGCAGTACTTC.